This TCR beta chain comes out of a study of T cells expressing NK-cell markers. Study as a whole: Within the sequenced cohort of eight donors, seven exhibited HCMV seropositivity and one was seronegative.

Study-wide results and caveats: Where a few donors were concerned, these clonotypes also led the CD3+CD56-NKG2C+ fraction. Roughly 1.0-8% of CD8+ T cells in roughly six donors belonged to dominant NKG2C+ clonotypes. Nothing established the HCMV specificity of expanded NKG2C+ T cell clones.

Points on this clonotype: Its antigen is unidentified.

TCRdb re-called the 5' RACE reads; every CDR3 protein appears as one record, without DNA. Its clone listing holds approximately 550,000 distinct CDR3 sequences. CDR1 SGHTA and CDR2 FQGNSA come from the germline V gene. This CDR3 comprises 13 residues. The sequence was obtained from a man aged 18 to 30 in good health. Sequencing was performed on blood T cells: a sorted CD56 or NKG2C T cell subset, CD4+ or CD8+ T cells, or bulk PBMC T cells (not recorded which). V and J are TRBV7-2 and TRBJ2-1. CDR3: CASSFLQKNEQFF.